Shown below are 31 T cell receptor beta chains from a single sample sequenced in a study of read filtering for tumor transcriptome and immune sequencing. From 300 to 450 ng of RNA, a library with molecular barcoded alpha/delta and beta/gamma adaptors was made. TCRdb re-derived calls from the reads in MiXCR, one entry per CDR3 protein. Among fewer than 100,000 distinct CDR3 sequences, about 12% were seen once, and the ten largest hold about 15%. Sample: a population of CD138-negative cells sorted from bone marrow. Receptor source: a donor at least 40 years old with multiple myeloma.

The J gene is TRBJ2-3, the V gene TRBV20-1; 11 nucleotides match TRBD2. The germline V gene encodes CDR1 DFQATT and CDR2 SNEGSKA (reference sequence). V shed 3 bases, J shed 6 bases, and the junction held 2 bases outside the gene matches. This CDR3 has 13 amino acids. The CDR3 nucleotides read TGCAGTGCTAGGGCTAGCGGGAGGGATACGCAGTATTTT. Translated: CSARASGRDTQYF.

As regards this clonotype: Germline and junction disagree at one end, which may indicate a read error. This sequence joins TRBV29-1 and TRBJ1-1; 10 bases map to TRBD1. The CDR3 length is 15 residues. The germline CDR1 and CDR2 sequences are SQVTM and ANQGSEA. CDR3 nucleotides: TGCAGCGTGTTCGGGACAGGGGAGGAGAACACTGAGGCTTTCTTT. This sequence encodes CSVFGTGEENTEAFF.

This clonotype was counted ten times or more. The rearrangement uses TRBV28 and TRBJ2-7; no firm D call. Germline V gives CDR1 MDHEN, CDR2 SYDVKM. V gave up 4 bases and J gave up 4 bases, with 17 bases separating them. The CDR3 loop spans 15 amino acids. CDR3 region: CASSSYNPSRYEQYF. DNA for the CDR3: TGTGCCAGCAGTTCTTATAACCCCTCGAGGTACGAGCAGTACTTC.

This clonotype was detected many times. V and J are TRBV10-3 and TRBJ2-1, with TRBD2 matching over 8 bases. The J segment lost 1 base and the V segment lost 11 bases, leaving 19 bases of the junction unmatched. CDR3 length: 18 residues. Germline CDR1 reads ENHRY; CDR2 reads SYGVKD. CDR3 region: CASGGLVTSILSYNEQFF. The DNA for the CDR3 is TGTGCCTCTGGGGGACTAGTCACTAGTATATTATCCTACAATGAGCAGTTCTTC.

This clonotype was found many times. The chain is built from TRBV29-1 and TRBJ2-5; no reliable D call. Trimming removed 4 bases at V and 0 bases at J, with 6 bases between. Germline V CDR1 and CDR2: SQVTM, ANQGSEA. CDR3 size: 12 residues. CDR3 region: CSVGRYQETQYF. The DNA of the CDR3 is TGCAGCGTTGGAAGGTACCAAGAGACCCAGTACTTC.

Comments on this clonotype: Relative to the germline gene, one junction end is altered; a read error may explain this. The chain's CDR3 is CAGQGNSYEQYF. In DNA form, the CDR3 reads TGTGCCGGCCAGGGAAACTCCTACGAGCAATACTTC. The rearrangement links TRBV6-6 to TRBJ2-7; D perhaps matches TRBD1 (5 bases). Germline V gene data show CDR1 as MNHNY and CDR2 as SVGAGI (reference sequence). CDR3 length: 12 residues.

The sample holds many counts of this clonotype. The V call is TRBV19, the J call TRBJ2-1; 9 bases agree with TRBD2. After removal of 3 bases from V and 6 bases from J, the junction contained 3 bases not matched to a gene. CDR3 length: 14 amino acids. CDR1 is LNHDA and CDR2 is SQIVND in the germline V gene (reference sequence). This chain's CDR3 is CASSINSGSNEQFF. DNA for the CDR3: TGTGCCAGTAGTATTAATAGCGGGAGCAATGAGCAGTTCTTC.

In this sample, this clonotype turned up many times. Possible read error: a much larger clone is one base away. The chain recombines TRBV19 with TRBJ1-5, with D hard to call. The CDR3 consists of 15 residues. The germline gives CDR1 LNHDA, CDR2 SQIVND (reference sequence). Trimming cost V 7 bases and J 5 bases, with 18 bases left between them. Written as DNA, the CDR3 is TGTGCCAGTACCAGGACTGACTGGGTGTATCAGCCCCAGCATTTT. Its protein product is CASTRTDWVYQPQHF.

This clonotype was detected many times. This chain joins TRBV19 and TRBJ1-5, with 7 positions matching TRBD1. The length of the CDR3 is 14 residues. V lost 9 bases, J lost 4 bases, and 9 bases stayed unmatched. Germline CDR1 LNHDA, CDR2 SQIVND (reference sequence). CDR3 region: CASSDRVGNQPQHF. CDR3 sequence (DNA): TGTGCCAGCAGCGACAGGGTTGGGAATCAGCCCCAGCATTTT.

This clonotype has more than one count but fewer than ten. The rearrangement uses TRBV5-1 and TRBJ2-5; D may be TRBD1 (6 bases). This CDR3 is built from 14 residues. The germline V gene has CDR1 SGHRS and CDR2 YFSETQ. The V and J ends lost 4 bases and 5 bases respectively, with 15 bases between them. Here the CDR3 DNA reads TGCGCCAGCAGCCCGGGACACCTTCGCGAGACCCAGTACTTC. Protein product: CASSPGHLRETQYF.

The V call is TRBV29-1, the J call TRBJ2-3; TRBD2 is a possible D gene (5 bases). CDR3 length: 12 amino acids. V was trimmed by 5 bases and J by 5 bases, leaving 11 bases between them. Germline loops: CDR1 SQVTM, CDR2 ANQGSEA. CDR3 nucleotides: TGCAGCGTTCGGATAGCGATAGATACGCAGTATTTT. This gives the protein CSVRIAIDTQYF.

This clonotype was counted between two and nine times. The chain uses TRBV5-5 and TRBJ2-3; D not certain. The CDR3 has 16 amino acids. Looked up from germline, CDR1 is SGHKS and CDR2 is YYEKEE (reference sequence). V was clipped by 5 bases and J by 7 bases, with 23 bases between them. CDR3 DNA sequence: TGTGCCAGCAGACGAGCGCTGGCAGAAGTGTCATATACGCAGTATTTT. It translates to CASRRALAEVSYTQYF.

This clonotype has more than one count but fewer than ten. A read error may explain this, as a much larger clone is one base away. The chain couples TRBV7-9 to TRBJ2-1, with 10 bases matching TRBD1. Per germline, CDR1 SEHNR and CDR2 FQNEAQ (reference sequence). The CDR3 spans 16 residues. With 8 bases clipped from V and 12 bases from J, the junction kept 19 bases outside the gene matches. This CDR3 reads CASGPLPGQGKGGQFF. CDR3 in DNA: TGTGCCAGCGGTCCACTTCCGGGACAGGGGAAGGGTGGGCAGTTCTTC.

This clonotype was recorded at least ten times. The chain carries TRBV12-3 or TRBV12-4 and TRBJ1-5; D call uncertain. The V and J ends lost 5 bases and 0 bases respectively, with 8 bases between them. The CDR3 totals 14 residues. The CDR3 DNA follows: TGTGCCAGCAGTGCAGACTATAGCAATCAGCCCCAGCATTTT. It is translated as CASSADYSNQPQHF.

Sample share makes this clonotype medium-sized (0.01 to 0.1%). The chain recombines TRBV6-6 with TRBJ2-3, with D possibly being TRBD1 (6 bases). The V and J ends lost 6 bases and 4 bases respectively, with 23 bases between them. Per the germline V gene, CDR1 is MNHNY and CDR2 is SVGAGI (reference sequence). The CDR3 is 17 residues long. This chain's CDR3 is CASSRPRTASEADTQYF. The CDR3 DNA sequence: TGTGCCAGCAGCCGGCCCCGGACAGCAAGTGAGGCAGATACGCAGTATTTT.

Many counts were recorded for this clonotype. The J gene is TRBJ2-5, the V gene TRBV5-6; 7 bases align to TRBD1. The CDR3 covers 15 residues. In germline, CDR1 is SGHDT, CDR2 YYEEEE. The trim removed 4 bases at V and 0 bases at J, leaving 6 bases unmatched. The CDR3 here is CASSPMDRYQETQYF. The CDR3, as DNA: TGTGCCAGCAGCCCTATGGACAGGTACCAAGAGACCCAGTACTTC.

This clonotype was recorded at least ten times. This chain uses TRBV28 with TRBJ2-7, with D uncertain. V was shortened by 9 bases and J by 4 bases, with 4 bases between the two germline ends. This CDR3 spans 9 amino acids. The germline V gene encodes CDR1 MDHEN and CDR2 SYDVKM. This CDR3 is CARQYEQYF. As DNA, the CDR3 is TGTGCCAGACAGTACGAGCAGTACTTC.

This clonotype has a handful of counts. V usage is TRBV28 and J usage is TRBJ2-5, with D possibly matching TRBD1 (5 bases). The V gene's germline CDR1 is MDHEN and CDR2 SYDVKM. This CDR3 region has 13 residues. The ends were cut back, 6 bases at V and 2 bases at J, with 10 bases in the middle. The CDR3 sequence: CASRKTVQETQYF. The CDR3 DNA reads TGTGCCAGCAGAAAGACAGTACAAGAGACCCAGTACTTC.

This clonotype was seen at least ten times. A junction end diverges from the germline sequence, so it may reflect a read error. CDR3 DNA: TGTGCCAGCAGCCATCCCGCCTACAATGAGCAGTTCTTC. Translating it yields CASSHPAYNEQFF. The V and J genes are TRBV4-1 and TRBJ2-1; D not certain. Germline V gene lookup returns CDR1 MGHRA and CDR2 YSYEKL. CDR3 length: 13 residues.

This clonotype was seen repeatedly, ten times or more. This CDR3 reads CASSLAGVGTEAFF. CDR3 nucleotides: TGCGCCAGCAGCCTGGCGGGGGTTGGCACTGAAGCTTTCTTT. The chain combines TRBV5-1 with TRBJ1-1; maybe TRBD1 (5 bases). CDR3 length: 14 residues. Germline V CDR1 and CDR2: SGHRS, YFSETQ. Between the trimmed V and J ends, which lost 4 bases and 4 bases, there was a span of 14 bases.

In this sample, this clonotype turned up a few times. J is TRBJ2-7 and V is TRBV5-1; weak D call: TRBD2 (5 bases). The CDR3 contains 14 residues. The V end was cut by 6 bases, the J end by 0 bases, with 13 bases between. In germline, CDR1 is SGHRS, CDR2 YFSETQ. This CDR3 reads CASTKDGNSYEQYF. The DNA of the CDR3 is TGCGCCAGCACCAAGGACGGGAACTCCTACGAGCAGTACTTC.

Many counts were recorded for this clonotype. The genes are TRBV13 and TRBJ2-5; D not certain. The ends were cut back, 5 bases at V and 1 base at J, with 11 bases in the middle. The CDR3 covers 14 residues. Germline V lookup: CDR1 PRHDT, CDR2 FYEKMQ (reference sequence). CDR3 in amino acids: CASSVGVGQETQYF. CDR3 sequence (DNA): TGTGCCAGCAGCGTCGGCGTCGGCCAAGAGACCCAGTACTTC.

This clonotype was recorded at least ten times. The chain has TRBV24-1 and TRBJ2-7; D is possibly TRBD2 (6 bases). With 6 bases removed from V and 4 bases from J, the gap between germline ends came to 12 bases. The CDR3 has 13 amino acids. The germline CDR1 and CDR2 sequences are KGHDR and SFDVKD. This CDR3 is CATSSGTEYEQYF. Written as DNA, the CDR3 is TGTGCCACCAGTTCCGGGACTGAGTACGAGCAGTACTTC.

This clonotype is a singleton in its sample. V usage is TRBV28 and J usage is TRBJ2-5; TRBD2 might be the D (6 bases). CDR1 is MDHEN and CDR2 is SYDVKM in the germline V gene. V gave up 4 bases and J gave up 7 bases, with 10 bases separating them. This CDR3 region has 12 residues. The CDR3 DNA reads as TGTGCCAGCAGTTCGGGGGAAGGGACCCAGTACTTC. Its protein is CASSSGEGTQYF.

V usage is TRBV4-2 and J usage is TRBJ2-1; TRBD2 matches 8 bases. The CDR3 has 15 residues. The V segment lost 0 bases and the J segment 5 bases; nucleotides outside the gene matches: 3. From germline, CDR1 is LGHNA and CDR2 YNFKEQ. The CDR3 reads CASSQERAGDNEQFF. The CDR3 DNA sequence: TGTGCCAGCAGCCAAGAAAGAGCGGGAGACAATGAGCAGTTCTTC.

At least ten counts were recorded for this clonotype. V is TRBV7-3 and J is TRBJ2-1; TRBD2 matches 10 bases. The V segment lost 5 bases and the J segment 4 bases; nucleotides outside the gene matches: 5. The V gene's germline CDR1 is SGHTA and CDR2 FQGTGA. The CDR3 extends over 15 amino acids. DNA of the CDR3: TGTGCCAGCAGCCCGCTAGCGGGAGAATACAATGAGCAGTTCTTC. Encoded protein: CASSPLAGEYNEQFF.

In its sample, this clonotype was seen many times. This chain connects TRBV19 to TRBJ2-7; 11 positions agree with TRBD2. Germline V gene lookup returns CDR1 LNHDA and CDR2 SQIVND (reference sequence). J was trimmed by 3 bases and V by 5 bases; bases with no gene match: 3. The CDR3 runs 14 residues. The CDR3 reads CASSETSGGYEQYF. The CDR3 DNA reads TGTGCCAGTAGTGAAACTAGCGGGGGCTACGAGCAGTACTTC.

This chain links TRBV27 with TRBJ2-3; a weak D match, TRBD2 (7 bases). Germline V gene lookup returns CDR1 MNHEY and CDR2 SMNVEV (reference sequence). Trimming pared 1 base from V and 1 base from J, leaving 12 bases between. The CDR3 has 16 residues. CDR3 in amino acids: CASSLYGEGGTDTQYF. CDR3 nucleotide sequence: TGTGCCAGCAGTTTATATGGGGAGGGGGGCACAGATACGCAGTATTTT.

This clonotype was recorded many times. V is TRBV6-2 or TRBV6-3 and J is TRBJ2-1; 13 bases line up with TRBD2. The CDR3 is made up of 16 amino acids. Germline CDR1 reads MNHEY; CDR2 reads SVGEGT. The V and J ends lost 6 bases and 8 bases, in that order; junction bases with no gene match: 10. CDR3 DNA sequence: TGTGCCAGCAGCCGACTAGCGGGAGGTGATGGGCATGAGCAGTTCTTC. Protein: CASSRLAGGDGHEQFF.

This clonotype was recorded many times. The V gene is TRBV28, the J gene TRBJ2-7, with D perhaps assigned TRBD1 or TRBD2 (5 bases each). CDR3 length equals 12 residues. Germline lookup yields CDR1 MDHEN and CDR2 SYDVKM. V was trimmed by 10 bases and J by 1 base, leaving 11 bases between them. The CDR3 sequence: CATGTDSYEQYF. Here the CDR3 DNA reads TGTGCCACCGGGACGGATTCCTACGAGCAGTACTTC. Variable domain in full (rest from reference TRBV28 and TRBJ2-7): DVKVTQSSRYLVKRTGEKVFLECVQDMDHENMFWYRQDPGLGLRLIYFSYDVKMKEKGDIPEGYSVSREKKERFSLILESASTNQTSMYLCATGTDSYEQYFGPGTRLTVT.

This clonotype was observed at least ten times. This chain connects TRBV11-2 to TRBJ1-5, with D perhaps matching TRBD1 (5 bases). The CDR3 is 15 residues long. Germline V gene lookup returns CDR1 SGHAT and CDR2 FQNNGV. Trimming stripped 4 bases from V and 0 bases from J, with 10 bases between. The DNA of the CDR3 is TGTGCCAGCAGCTGGGGGTCAAATAGCAATCAGCCCCAGCATTTT. Protein sequence: CASSWGSNSNQPQHF.